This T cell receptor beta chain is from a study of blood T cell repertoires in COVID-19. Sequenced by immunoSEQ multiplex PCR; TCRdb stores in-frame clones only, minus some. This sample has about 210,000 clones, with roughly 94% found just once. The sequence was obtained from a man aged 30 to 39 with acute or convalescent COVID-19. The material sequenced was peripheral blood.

In DNA, the CDR3 is TGCACCAGCAGCCCTTCGGGACTCTACAATGAGCAGTTCTTC. This encodes CTSSPSGLYNEQFF. The chain couples TRBV1 to TRBJ2-1; the D segment call TRBD2 is taken from the table without a DNA check. TRBV1 is termed a pseudogene. This CDR3 comprises 14 residues.